Presented here are 11 T cell receptor beta chains from one specimen sequenced in a study of cytomegalovirus exposure and HLA in healthy donors. This PCR relied on a set of 60 Vbeta primers and 13 Jbeta primers. The data were produced by immunoSEQ multiplex PCR, yet TCRdb's version contains in-frame clones alone and is incomplete. Of about 160,000 clones listed, approximately 78% are singletons. The sequencing sample was made of PBMCs. The receptors here all came from a woman between 18 and 29 years old in good health and CMV-seronegative.

The chain combines TRBV28 with TRBJ2-6; tentative D call: TRBD2 (6 bases). This CDR3 is built from 15 residues. Germline V gene lookup returns CDR1 MDHEN and CDR2 SYDVKM. Trimming removed 6 bases at V and 0 bases at J, with 9 bases between. The CDR3 region has the DNA TGTGCCAGCAGGGGAGGAAGCTCTGGGGCCAACGTCCTGACTTTC. This gives the protein CASRGGSSGANVLTF. The complete variable domain, with remaining parts taken from reference TRBV28 and TRBJ2-6, reads DVKVTQSSRYLVKRTGEKVFLECVQDMDHENMFWYRQDPGLGLRLIYFSYDVKMKEKGDIPEGYSVSREKKERFSLILESASTNQTSMYLCASRGGSSGANVLTFGAGSRLTVL.

The genes are TRBV5-1 and TRBJ2-3; the match to TRBD1 covers 8 bases. This CDR3 is built from 16 residues. The germline V gene encodes CDR1 SGHRS and CDR2 YFSETQ. Trimming at V came to 7 bases and at J to 1 base, leaving 11 bases not matched to a gene. CDR3 in amino acids: CASGRRNRGGTDTQYF. The CDR3 region has the DNA TGCGCCAGCGGCCGGCGTAACAGGGGGGGCACAGATACGCAGTATTTT.

This rearrangement joins TRBV5-8 to TRBJ2-5; maybe TRBD1 (6 bases). V dropped 5 bases and J dropped 2 bases, with 31 bases sitting between them. CDR1 SGHTS and CDR2 YDEGEE come from the germline V gene. This CDR3 spans 20 amino acids. DNA for the CDR3: TGTGCCAGCAGGCTTGTAAGGCACAAACAGGGACCATCGAATCAAGAGACCCAGTACTTC. Translating gives CASRLVRHKQGPSNQETQYF.

The chain combines TRBV28 with TRBJ2-7, with 9 bases aligning to TRBD1. The CDR3 is 15 amino acids. V gave up 6 bases and J gave up 3 bases; unmatched junction bases: 9. The germline V gene encodes CDR1 MDHEN and CDR2 SYDVKM. CDR3 bases: TGTGCCAGCAGACACCCCGGGACAGGGAGCTACGAGCAGTACTTC. This translates into CASRHPGTGSYEQYF.

The J gene is TRBJ2-5, the V gene TRBV9, with a tentative D call TRBD1 (5 bases). Deletions cut 4 bases from V and 5 bases from J, with 9 bases between. Germline V gives CDR1 SGDLS, CDR2 YYNGEE. The CDR3 spans 12 residues. The CDR3: CASSRSGETQYF. For the CDR3, the DNA is TGTGCCAGCAGCCGTTCAGGGGAGACCCAGTACTTC. The full variable domain, with the rest looked up from reference TRBV9 and TRBJ2-5, is DSGVTQTPKHLITATGQRVTLRCSPRSGDLSVYWYQQSLDQGLQFLIQYYNGEERAKGNILERFSAQQFPDLHSELNLSSLELGDSALYFCASSRSGETQYFGPGTRLLVL.

V gene TRBV2 combines with J gene TRBJ2-7, with D unresolved. The CDR3 runs to 11 residues. V was pared by 9 bases and J by 2 bases, with 8 bases between. CDR1 and CDR2 (germline): SNHLY, FYNNEI. This chain's CDR3 is CASLATYEQYF. In DNA form, the CDR3 reads TGTGCCAGTCTTGCTACCTACGAGCAGTACTTC. The full variable domain, rest sourced from reference TRBV2 and TRBJ2-7, is EPEVTQTPSHQVTQMGQEVILRCVPISNHLYFYWYRQILGQKVEFLVSFYNNEISEKSEIFDDQFSVERPDGSNFTLKIRSTKLEDSAMYFCASLATYEQYFGPGTRLTVT.

The CDR3 DNA reads as TGTGCCAGCAGCTTGAGGGCGCAGAACACCGGGGAGCTGTTTTTT. Translation gives CASSLRAQNTGELFF. V gene TRBV7-9 combines with J gene TRBJ2-2; D perhaps matches TRBD2 (5 bases). The germline V gene encodes CDR1 SEHNR and CDR2 FQNEAQ (reference sequence). The CDR3 contains 15 residues. V was clipped by 3 bases and J by 1 base, with 9 bases between them.

The V and J genes are TRBV7-9 and TRBJ2-5; TRBD2 matches 8 bases. Germline lookup yields CDR1 SEHNR and CDR2 FQNEAQ (reference sequence). The CDR3 spans 13 residues. Unmatched junction bases numbered 3, after V lost 8 bases and J lost 1 base. CDR3 region: CASGGGLQETQYF. CDR3 bases: TGTGCCAGCGGCGGGGGGCTCCAAGAGACCCAGTACTTC.

Note on this clone: The junction departs from the called germline gene at one end, perhaps through a read error. This chain links TRBV7-9 with TRBJ2-6, with 8 bases matching TRBD1. The CDR3 sequence is 16 residues long. Germline assignment: CDR1 SEHNR and CDR2 FQNEAQ (reference sequence). The CDR3 loop is CSSRPGGQGGTNVLTF. Here the CDR3 DNA reads TGTTCCAGCAGACCAGGGGGCCAGGGTGGGACCAACGTCCTGACTTTC.

V and J are TRBV9 and TRBJ2-2, with D possibly being TRBD1 (6 bases). CDR3 length: 13 residues. V shed 8 bases and J shed 0 bases, with 8 bases lying between them. Germline CDR1 SGDLS, CDR2 YYNGEE. DNA for the CDR3: TGTGCCAGTAGGGGGTCGAACACCGGGGAGCTGTTTTTT. Encoded protein: CASRGSNTGELFF.

The CDR3 spells CASNPLGLAGYNEQFF. CDR3 bases: TGTGCCAGCAATCCGCTCGGACTAGCGGGATACAATGAGCAGTTCTTC. The chain carries TRBV27 and TRBJ2-1, with TRBD2 matching 12 bases. The CDR3 is 16 amino acids. Germline CDR1 and CDR2: MNHEY and SMNVEV (reference sequence). With 7 bases clipped from V and 4 bases from J, the junction kept 8 bases outside the gene matches.